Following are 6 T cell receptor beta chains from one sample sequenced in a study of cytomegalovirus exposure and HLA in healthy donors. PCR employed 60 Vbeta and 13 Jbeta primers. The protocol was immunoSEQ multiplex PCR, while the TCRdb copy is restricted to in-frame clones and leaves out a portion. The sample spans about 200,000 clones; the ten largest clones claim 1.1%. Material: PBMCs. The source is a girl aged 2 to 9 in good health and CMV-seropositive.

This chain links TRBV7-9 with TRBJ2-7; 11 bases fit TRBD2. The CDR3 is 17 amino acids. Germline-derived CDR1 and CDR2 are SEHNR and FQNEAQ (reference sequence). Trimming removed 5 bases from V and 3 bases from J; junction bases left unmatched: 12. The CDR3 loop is CASSESLAGGPDYEQYF. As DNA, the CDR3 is TGTGCCAGCAGCGAAAGTTTAGCGGGAGGGCCTGACTACGAGCAGTACTTC.

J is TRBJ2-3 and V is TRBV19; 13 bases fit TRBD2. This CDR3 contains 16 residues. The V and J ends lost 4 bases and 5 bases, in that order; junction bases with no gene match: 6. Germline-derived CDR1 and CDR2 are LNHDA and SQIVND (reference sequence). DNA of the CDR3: TGTGCCAGTAGTAAAGAACTAGCGGGAGGGCAAGATACGCAGTATTTT. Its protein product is CASSKELAGGQDTQYF.

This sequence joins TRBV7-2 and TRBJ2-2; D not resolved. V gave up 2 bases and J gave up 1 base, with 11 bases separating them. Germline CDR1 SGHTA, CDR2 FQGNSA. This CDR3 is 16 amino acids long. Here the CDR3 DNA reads TGTGCCAGCAGCTTAATTGGTTCCGGGAACACCGGGGAGCTGTTTTTT. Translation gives CASSLIGSGNTGELFF.

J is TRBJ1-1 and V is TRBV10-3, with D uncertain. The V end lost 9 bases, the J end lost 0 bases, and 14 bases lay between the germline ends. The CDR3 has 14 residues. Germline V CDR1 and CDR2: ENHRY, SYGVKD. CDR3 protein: CAILNSLMNTEAFF. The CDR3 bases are TGTGCCATTTTGAACAGCCTCATGAACACTGAAGCTTTCTTT.

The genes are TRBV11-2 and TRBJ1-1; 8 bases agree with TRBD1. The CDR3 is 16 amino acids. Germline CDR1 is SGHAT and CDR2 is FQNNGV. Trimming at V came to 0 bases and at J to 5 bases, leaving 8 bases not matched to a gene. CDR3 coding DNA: TGTGCCAGCAGCTTAGAGCCCCAGGGGGCGAGAACTGAAGCTTTCTTT. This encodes CASSLEPQGARTEAFF.

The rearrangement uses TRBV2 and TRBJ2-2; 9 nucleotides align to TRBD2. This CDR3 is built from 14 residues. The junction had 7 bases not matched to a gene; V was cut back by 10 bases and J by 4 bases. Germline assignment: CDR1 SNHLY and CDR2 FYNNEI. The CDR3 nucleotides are TGTGCCACCCGGGGCGGGAGGGTCACCGGGGAGCTGTTTTTT. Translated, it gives CATRGGRVTGELFF. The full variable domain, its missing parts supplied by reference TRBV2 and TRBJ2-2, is EPEVTQTPSHQVTQMGQEVILRCVPISNHLYFYWYRQILGQKVEFLVSFYNNEISEKSEIFDDQFSVERPDGSNFTLKIRSTKLEDSAMYFCATRGGRVTGELFFGEGSRLTVL.